This record covers a single TCR beta chain. Its target is not known. The entry originates in a study of cytomegalovirus exposure and HLA in healthy donors. The study, taken as a whole, reports: Cytomegalovirus association was assigned to over 150 TCR beta chains. The authors considered a cluster of highly shared sequence variants likely to be a sequencing artifact.

The PCR made use of 60 Vbeta and 13 Jbeta primers. TCRdb's copy holds only in-frame clones and misses some; the assay was immunoSEQ multiplex PCR. The table lists under 250,000 clones, 70% to 85% of them singletons, with 1.5% to 2% in the top ten. Germline V gene lookup returns CDR1 LNHDA and CDR2 SQIVND (reference sequence). V was pared by 5 bases and J by 4 bases, with 9 bases of the junction left unmatched. This CDR3 contains 15 residues. The chain combines TRBV19 with TRBJ1-2; 8 bases align to TRBD1. This receptor was obtained from a man in his fifties in good health and CMV-seronegative. The source material was PBMCs. The CDR3 spells CASSLIGQGSYGYTF. The DNA of the CDR3 is TGTGCCAGTAGTCTTATCGGACAGGGAAGCTATGGCTACACCTTC.